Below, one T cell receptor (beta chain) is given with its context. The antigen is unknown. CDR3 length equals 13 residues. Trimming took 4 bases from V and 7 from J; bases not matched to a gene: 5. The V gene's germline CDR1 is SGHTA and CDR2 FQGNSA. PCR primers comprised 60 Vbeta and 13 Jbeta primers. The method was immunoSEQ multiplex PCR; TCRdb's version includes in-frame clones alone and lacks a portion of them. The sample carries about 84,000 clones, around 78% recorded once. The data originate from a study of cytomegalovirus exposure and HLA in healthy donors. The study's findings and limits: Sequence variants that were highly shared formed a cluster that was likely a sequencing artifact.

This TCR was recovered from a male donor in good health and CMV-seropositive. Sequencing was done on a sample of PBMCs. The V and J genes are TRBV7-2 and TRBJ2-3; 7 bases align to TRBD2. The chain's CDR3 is CASSSGGGNTQYF. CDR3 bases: TGTGCCAGCAGCTCGGGGGGTGGAAATACGCAGTATTTT.